Following are 27 T cell receptor beta chains from one sample sequenced in a study of T cell changes during pregnancy in multiple sclerosis. Profiling relied on immunoSEQ multiplex PCR, and the TCRdb table lists in-frame clones only, not all of them. The sample has around 63,000 clones; about 94% are singletons. The sequences come from peripheral blood, collected in the third trimester of pregnancy. Receptors were obtained from a female donor in good health, enrolled as a control in a pregnancy study.

This clone was seen just once. The chain links TRBV6-1 to TRBJ1-1; no clear D. This CDR3 region has 14 residues. From germline, CDR1 is MNHNS and CDR2 SASEGT. V was clipped by 7 bases and J by 0 bases, with 12 bases between them. CDR3 sequence: CASTLTHMNTEAFF. CDR3 DNA sequence: TGTGCCAGCACCCTGACACACATGAACACTGAAGCTTTCTTT.

The chain combines TRBV7-4 with TRBJ1-6, with D uncertain. There are 15 residues in the CDR3. V lost 2 bases and J 10 bases, leaving 15 bases between the germline ends. Germline V gene lookup returns CDR1 SGHVT and CDR2 SQSDAQ. CDR3 amino acids: CASSLPLRSGSPLHF. CDR3 nucleotides: TGTGCCAGCAGCTTACCATTGAGGTCGGGATCACCCCTCCACTTT.

V gene TRBV6-1 combines with J gene TRBJ1-1; a possible D gene is TRBD1 (5 bases). Germline V gene lookup returns CDR1 MNHNS and CDR2 SASEGT. The V end lost 2 bases, the J end lost 5 bases, and 15 bases lay between the germline ends. CDR3 size: 15 residues. The CDR3 DNA follows: TGTGCCAGCAGTGAAATCCAGGGAAGTTGGACTGAAGCTTTCTTT. Amino acids: CASSEIQGSWTEAFF.

This chain joins TRBV9 and TRBJ2-1, with a weak D call TRBD2 (5 bases). The CDR3 runs to 16 residues. Trimming cost V 4 bases and J 9 bases, with 23 bases left between them. CDR1 SGDLS and CDR2 YYNGEE come from the germline V gene. The CDR3: CASSLGTRRAAAEQFF. For the CDR3, the DNA is TGTGCCAGCAGCCTTGGTACTAGACGGGCCGCTGCTGAGCAGTTCTTC.

The chain links TRBV7-2 to TRBJ1-1, with D possibly TRBD1 on 5 matching bases. The CDR3 sequence is 13 residues long. CDR1 and CDR2 from the germline V gene are SGHTA and FQGNSA. Trimming took off 1 base at V and 11 bases at J, with 14 bases between the two ends. The CDR3 coding sequence is TGTGCCAGCAGCTTAGGACCTCCAGGGATGGCTTTCTTT. This translates into CASSLGPPGMAFF. The full variable domain, with the rest looked up from reference TRBV7-2 and TRBJ1-1, is GAGVSQSPSNKVTEKGKDVELRCDPISGHTALYWYRQSLGQGLEFLIYFQGNSAPDKSGLPSDRFSAERTGGSVSTLTIQRTQQEDSAVYLCASSLGPPGMAFFGQGTRLTVV.

Comment on this clone: At one end, the junction sequence differs from germline, possibly due to a read error. The chain has TRBV6-1 and TRBJ2-3; D not resolved. The CDR3 has 9 amino acids. Germline CDR1 and CDR2: MNHNS and SASEGT. Here the CDR3 DNA reads TGTGCCGTTGGGTCACCGAGTAGCTTT. Amino acids: CAVGSPSSF.

This chain connects TRBV28 to TRBJ2-7; D remains unclear. Trimming took off 6 bases at V and 0 bases at J, with 12 bases between the two ends. Germline CDR1 and CDR2: MDHEN and SYDVKM. The CDR3 extends over 14 amino acids. DNA for the CDR3: TGTGCCAGCAGGGCCGGCTACAGCTCCTACGAGCAGTACTTC. Its protein product is CASRAGYSSYEQYF.

V is TRBV28 and J is TRBJ1-5, with D possibly matching TRBD1 (5 bases). Trimming took 5 bases from V and 5 from J, leaving 13 bases between them. Looked up from germline, CDR1 is MDHEN and CDR2 is SYDVKM. The CDR3 is 14 residues long. The CDR3: CASSRQSVDQPQHF. In DNA form, the CDR3 reads TGTGCCAGCAGTCGACAGTCAGTAGATCAGCCCCAGCATTTT.

The chain recombines TRBV7-8 with TRBJ1-6; 9 bases map to TRBD1. In germline, CDR1 is SGHVS, CDR2 FQNEAQ. V was clipped by 0 bases and J by 14 bases; unmatched bases: 5. This CDR3 comprises 14 residues. The CDR3 bases are TGTGCCAGCAGCTTAGCGGGACAGGGTGTGGCCCTCCACTTT. It codes for CASSLAGQGVALHF.

This clone was detected only a few times. The V and J genes are TRBV5-8 and TRBJ1-1, with D maybe TRBD1 (5 bases). This CDR3 spans 13 amino acids. Trimming removed 6 bases at V and 2 bases at J, with 11 bases between. Germline loops: CDR1 SGHTS, CDR2 YDEGEE. The CDR3 loop is CASTRGLNTEAFF. CDR3 DNA sequence: TGTGCCAGCACTCGGGGACTTAACACTGAAGCTTTCTTT.

V and J are TRBV5-1 and TRBJ1-1; no reliable D call. Germline CDR1 SGHRS, CDR2 YFSETQ. The germline V and J ends were trimmed by 0 bases and 5 bases, with 11 bases remaining between them. This CDR3 has 14 residues. The CDR3 DNA reads TGCGCCAGCAGCTTGGCCCCAGCGGCTACTGAAGCTTTCTTT. Translation gives CASSLAPAATEAFF.

CDR3 in DNA: TGTGCTTCTCAAGAAGGGCGGGGGTACTACATTCAGTACTTC. Encoded protein: CASQEGRGYYIQYF. The chain couples TRBV6-6 to TRBJ2-4; 7 nucleotides agree with TRBD2. The CDR3 runs to 14 residues. CDR1 MNHNY and CDR2 SVGAGI come from the germline V gene (reference sequence).

The chain couples TRBV28 to TRBJ2-1, with no clear D. There are 12 residues in the CDR3. The germline V gene encodes CDR1 MDHEN and CDR2 SYDVKM. With 3 bases removed from V and 9 bases from J, the gap between germline ends came to 9 bases. Here the CDR3 DNA reads TGTGCCAGCAGTTTGCCCCTACGTGAGCAGTTCTTC. It translates to CASSLPLREQFF.

CDR3 protein: CASSPQWELSYNEQFF. For the CDR3, the DNA is TGTGCCAGCTCACCACAGTGGGAGCTATCCTACAATGAGCAGTTCTTC. The genes are TRBV18 and TRBJ2-1, with a tentative D call TRBD2 (5 bases). With 1 base removed from V and 1 base from J, the gap between germline ends came to 11 bases. The CDR3 runs 16 residues. CDR1 and CDR2 from the germline V gene are KGHSH and LQKENI.

V gene TRBV6-5 combines with J gene TRBJ2-7, with a weak D call TRBD1 (6 bases). Germline CDR1 reads MNHEY; CDR2 reads SVGAGI. CDR3 size: 11 residues. Trimming took off 5 bases at V and 6 bases at J, with 8 bases between the two ends. The CDR3 spells CASSQTGEQYF. DNA of the CDR3: TGTGCCAGCAGTCAGACAGGCGAGCAGTACTTC.

This chain uses TRBV4-3 with TRBJ2-5; 8 bases align to TRBD2. CDR1 LGHNA and CDR2 YSLEER come from the germline V gene. This CDR3 has 14 amino acids. V shed 1 base and J 4 bases; nucleotides not matched to a gene: 2. The CDR3 coding sequence is TGCGCCAGCAGCCAAGGACTAGCGTTAGAGACCCAGTACTTC. Translated: CASSQGLALETQYF.

The V call is TRBV5-1, the J call TRBJ2-2; maybe TRBD1 (5 bases). V was cut by 2 bases and J by 4 bases, with 9 bases left in between. Looked up from germline, CDR1 is SGHRS and CDR2 is YFSETQ. The CDR3 is 14 amino acids. The CDR3: CASSFYRSTGELFF. CDR3 bases: TGCGCCAGCAGCTTCTACAGGTCCACCGGGGAGCTGTTTTTT.

The chain links TRBV29-1 to TRBJ2-2; D perhaps matches TRBD2 (6 bases). Germline values: CDR1 SQVTM, CDR2 ANQGSEA. This CDR3 is 14 amino acids long. V lost 3 bases to trimming and J lost 0 bases, with 8 bases between them. The CDR3: CSVDLASNTGELFF. Written as DNA, the CDR3 is TGCAGCGTTGACCTAGCGTCGAACACCGGGGAGCTGTTTTTT.

The chain carries TRBV4-3 and TRBJ2-1; 7 nucleotides line up with TRBD2. Germline loops: CDR1 LGHNA, CDR2 YSLEER. Losses at the gene ends were 3 bases for V and 0 bases for J; bases not matched to a gene: 8. This CDR3 has 17 residues. The CDR3 protein is CASSQGGGRDSYNEQFF. CDR3 DNA sequence: TGCGCCAGCAGCCAGGGGGGAGGGAGAGACTCCTACAATGAGCAGTTCTTC.

V is TRBV5-4 and J is TRBJ1-1; TRBD1 might be the D (5 bases). CDR3 size: 14 residues. Germline loops: CDR1 SGHNT, CDR2 YYREEE (reference sequence). V lost 4 bases to trimming and J lost 1 base, with 11 bases between them. CDR3 bases: TGTGCCAGCAGCCGACTTACAGGGAACACTGAAGCTTTCTTT. This codes for CASSRLTGNTEAFF. Complete variable domain (other parts from reference TRBV5-4 and TRBJ1-1): ETGVTQSPTHLIKTRGQQVTLRCSSQSGHNTVSWYQQALGQGPQFIFQYYREEENGRGNFPPRFSGLQFPNYSSELNVNALELDDSALYLCASSRLTGNTEAFFGQGTRLTVV.

This sequence joins TRBV4-1 and TRBJ2-4; possible D gene TRBD1, 6 bases. This CDR3 region has 16 residues. Germline V CDR1 and CDR2: MGHRA, YSYEKL. V was trimmed by 3 bases and J by 0 bases, leaving 12 bases between them. The CDR3 here is CASSQFRGLAKNIQYF. In nucleotides, the CDR3 is TGCGCCAGCAGCCAGTTCAGGGGTCTAGCCAAAAACATTCAGTACTTC.

The chain combines TRBV6-5 with TRBJ2-5; D may be TRBD1 (5 bases). Trimming pared 6 bases from V and 1 base from J, leaving 12 bases between. CDR1 and CDR2 from the germline V gene are MNHEY and SVGAGI. CDR3 length: 14 amino acids. In DNA form, the CDR3 reads TGTGCCAGCAGCGAAGAAGGGGTCCAAGAGACCCAGTACTTC. Its translation is CASSEEGVQETQYF.

The V and J genes are TRBV6-6 and TRBJ2-3; D might be TRBD1 (6 bases). The CDR3 totals 13 residues. Germline V CDR1 and CDR2: MNHNY, SVGAGI (reference sequence). Trimming left V 8 bases short and J 2 bases short, with 11 bases between. The CDR3: CASWHRATDTQYF. The DNA for the CDR3 is TGTGCCAGCTGGCACAGGGCCACAGATACGCAGTATTTT.

The chain has TRBV6-1 and TRBJ1-5; perhaps TRBD1 as D (6 bases). V was trimmed by 2 bases and J by 4 bases, leaving 15 bases between them. Germline V gene lookup returns CDR1 MNHNS and CDR2 SASEGT. This CDR3 has 16 amino acids. The CDR3 sequence: CASSERGGPSNQPQHF. The CDR3 DNA follows: TGTGCCAGCAGTGAAAGGGGGGGGCCGAGTAATCAGCCCCAGCATTTT.

The chain joins TRBV6-7 to TRBJ1-2, with 9 bases that match TRBD1. TRBV6-7 is an open reading frame whose function is uncertain. With 5 bases clipped from V and 6 bases from J, the junction kept 10 bases outside the gene matches. The CDR3 runs 15 residues. CDR3 loop: CASSTPGTGTDGYTF. For the CDR3, the DNA is TGTGCCAGCAGTACGCCCGGGACAGGGACGGATGGCTACACCTTC.

This clone was counted once. The genes are TRBV10-1 and TRBJ1-1; D is uncertain. The V gene lost 5 bases and the J gene lost 3 bases, with 4 bases spanning the gap. The CDR3 loop spans 11 amino acids. CDR1 is WNHNN and CDR2 is SYGVQD in the germline V gene (reference sequence). As DNA, the CDR3 is TGCGCCAGCAGTCGGGACACTGAAGCTTTCTTT. Translated: CASSRDTEAFF.

This clone has only a few counts. The DNA of the CDR3 is TGTGCCAGCAGTGATGGGGGGGCAGGGGACACTGAAGCTTTCTTT. Its protein is CASSDGGAGDTEAFF. The chain has TRBV6-1 and TRBJ1-1, with a possible D match to TRBD1 (6 bases). V lost 3 bases to trimming and J lost 3 bases, with 14 bases between them. The CDR3 consists of 15 residues. Germline CDR1 and CDR2: MNHNS and SASEGT.